Below, one T cell receptor beta chain is given with its context. The data are from a study of Tregs in tolerant kidney transplant recipients. Germline V gives CDR1 SGHDT, CDR2 YYEEEE. V gave up 3 bases and J gave up 4 bases, with 16 bases separating them. The CDR3 is made up of 16 amino acids. TCRdb's table, derived via immunoSEQ multiplex PCR, lists solely in-frame clones and lacks some. Of tens of thousands of clones in the sample, around 93% are singletons; the top ten hold approximately 0.35%. Here the sequenced sample was Tregs from blood, taken before the transplant. The rearrangement uses TRBV5-6 and TRBJ2-2; D may match TRBD1 or TRBD2 (5 bases each). The TCR comes from a human donor who received a combined kidney and bone marrow transplant. The CDR3 DNA reads TGTGCCAGCAGCTCGATCGGCTGGGGGTTCACCGGGGAGCTGTTTTTT. Encoded protein: CASSSIGWGFTGELFF.